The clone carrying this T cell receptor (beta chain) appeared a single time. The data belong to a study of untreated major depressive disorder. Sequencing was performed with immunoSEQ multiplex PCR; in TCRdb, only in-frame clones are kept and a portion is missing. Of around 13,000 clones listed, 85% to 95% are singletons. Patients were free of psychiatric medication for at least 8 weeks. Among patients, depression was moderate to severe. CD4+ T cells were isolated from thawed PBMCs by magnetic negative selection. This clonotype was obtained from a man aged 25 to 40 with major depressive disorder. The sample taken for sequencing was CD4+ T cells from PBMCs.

In DNA form, the CDR3 reads TGTGCCAGCAGCCCAGAAACAAGATTGGGGGGCTACACCTTC. The encoded protein is CASSPETRLGGYTF. J is TRBJ1-2 and V is TRBV7-9; D unclear. The germline V and J ends were trimmed by 5 bases and 8 bases, with 18 bases remaining between them. In germline, CDR1 is SEHNR, CDR2 FQNEAQ (reference sequence). This CDR3 is built from 14 residues. Variable domain in full (rest from reference TRBV7-9 and TRBJ1-2): DTGVSQNPRHKITKRGQNVTFRCDPISEHNRLYWYRQTLGQGPEFLTYFQNEAQLEKSRLLSDRFSAERPKGSFSTLEIQRTEQGDSAMYLCASSPETRLGGYTFGSGTRLTVV.